These 17 T cell receptor beta chains came from one sample sequenced in a study of pediatric ulcerative colitis. Rectal tissue came from one to two pinch biopsies taken at colonoscopy. Sequencing was performed with immunoSEQ multiplex PCR; in TCRdb, only in-frame clones are kept and a portion is missing. The table records under 15,000 clones, 60% to 80% of them present only once. The specimen sequenced was gut tissue. Every receptor here comes from a boy younger than 18 who was a control in a study of pediatric ulcerative colitis.

This clone was detected a few times. J is TRBJ1-5 and V is TRBV6-1; D gene unclear. This CDR3 has 14 amino acids. The V and J ends lost 4 bases and 3 bases respectively, with 10 bases between them. The germline gives CDR1 MNHNS, CDR2 SASEGT. CDR3 region: CASSGQALNQPQHF. The CDR3 bases are TGTGCCAGCAGTGGCCAGGCGCTCAATCAGCCCCAGCATTTT.

The chain combines TRBV6-1 with TRBJ1-1, with a weak D call TRBD1 (5 bases). Germline loops: CDR1 MNHNS, CDR2 SASEGT. This CDR3 has 14 residues. V shed 5 bases and J shed 4 bases, with 14 bases lying between them. The CDR3 loop reads CASSQRDRATEAFF. The CDR3, as DNA: TGTGCCAGCAGTCAGAGGGACCGAGCCACTGAAGCTTTCTTT.

This sequence joins TRBV5-1 and TRBJ1-4; D remains unclear. CDR1 and CDR2 from the germline V gene are SGHRS and YFSETQ. Trimming stripped 3 bases from V and 0 bases from J, with 6 bases between. CDR3 size: 14 residues. The CDR3 sequence: CASSWLATNEKLFF. CDR3 coding DNA: TGCGCCAGCAGCTGGCTTGCAACTAATGAAAAACTGTTTTTT.

The V gene is TRBV27, the J gene TRBJ2-3; D remains unclear. The CDR3 is 13 amino acids. V lost 3 bases to trimming and J lost 2 bases, with 6 bases between them. The germline V gene has CDR1 MNHEY and CDR2 SMNVEV (reference sequence). The CDR3 loop reads CASSLGFTDTQYF. The CDR3 DNA is TGTGCCAGCAGTTTGGGCTTCACAGATACGCAGTATTTT.

V and J are TRBV10-1 and TRBJ2-3; D is undetermined. CDR3 length: 11 residues. The germline V gene has CDR1 WNHNN and CDR2 SYGVQD (reference sequence). The germline V and J ends were trimmed by 4 bases and 4 bases, with 3 bases remaining between them. Written as DNA, the CDR3 is TGCGCCAGCAGTGGTGCAGATACGCAGTATTTT. The encoded protein is CASSGADTQYF.

The CDR3 DNA reads TGTGCCAGTAGCCGAACCGGGACTAGCGATACAGATACGCAGTATTTT. This gives the protein CASSRTGTSDTDTQYF. V is TRBV19 and J is TRBJ2-3, with 10 bases that match TRBD2. Germline V lookup: CDR1 LNHDA, CDR2 SQIVND (reference sequence). The J segment lost 3 bases and the V segment lost 6 bases, leaving 9 bases of the junction unmatched. The CDR3 loop spans 16 amino acids.

This chain uses TRBV7-2 with TRBJ2-5; no clear D. The CDR3 has 14 residues. Trimming shortened V by 1 base and J by 4 bases, and 10 bases separated the two germline ends. Germline values: CDR1 SGHTA, CDR2 FQGNSA. The CDR3: CASSLGPGAETQYF. The CDR3 nucleotides are TGTGCCAGCAGCTTAGGTCCAGGCGCAGAGACCCAGTACTTC.

This clone was counted a single time. The V and J genes are TRBV10-3 and TRBJ2-1; 10 nucleotides agree with TRBD2. Germline V gene lookup returns CDR1 ENHRY and CDR2 SYGVKD. The CDR3 runs to 17 residues. V lost 7 bases and J lost 2; bases outside the gene matches: 11. The DNA of the CDR3 is TGTGCCATCACCACACCTAGCGGGAGTTCCCCCTACAATGAGCAGTTCTTC. This gives the protein CAITTPSGSSPYNEQFF.

The CDR3 nucleotides read TGTGCCAGCAGGGAACTAGCGGGAGGGCCATCCGAGCAGTACTTC. It translates to CASRELAGGPSEQYF. The rearrangement links TRBV6-1 to TRBJ2-7; 13 bases line up with TRBD2. The ends lost 6 bases at V and 6 bases at J; junction bases unmatched: 8. The germline V gene has CDR1 MNHNS and CDR2 SASEGT. There are 15 residues in the CDR3.

This clone was recorded only once. V usage is TRBV2 and J usage is TRBJ2-1, with D perhaps matching TRBD1 (5 bases). The CDR3 covers 15 residues. Germline V gives CDR1 SNHLY, CDR2 FYNNEI. V shed 5 bases and J shed 10 bases, with 21 bases lying between them. The CDR3 nucleotides are TGTGCCAGCAGTCCCCGAGCTAAGAGTGGGGCCGAGCAGTTCTTC. Translation: CASSPRAKSGAEQFF.

This chain joins TRBV11-1 and TRBJ2-5; 10 positions agree with TRBD1. This CDR3 spans 15 amino acids. In germline, CDR1 is SGHAT, CDR2 FQDESV (reference sequence). V was pared by 5 bases and J by 5 bases, with 8 bases of the junction left unmatched. The CDR3 nucleotides are TGTGCCAGCAGCCCGGACAGGGGGGCTTGGGAGACCCAGTACTTC. Translated, it gives CASSPDRGAWETQYF.

This sequence joins TRBV6-6 and TRBJ1-4; D call uncertain. Trimming shortened V by 6 bases and J by 0 bases, and 5 bases separated the two germline ends. This CDR3 is 13 amino acids long. Germline V gene lookup returns CDR1 MNHNY and CDR2 SVGAGI (reference sequence). DNA for the CDR3: TGTGCCAGCAGGGTTACAACTAATGAAAAACTGTTTTTT. Amino acids: CASRVTTNEKLFF.

This clone was seen just once. This chain joins TRBV7-2 and TRBJ1-1, with TRBD1 identical over 7 bases. The CDR3 runs to 13 residues. V lost 5 bases, J lost 3 bases, and 3 bases stayed unmatched. Germline assignment: CDR1 SGHTA and CDR2 FQGNSA. DNA of the CDR3: TGTGCCAGCAGCCAACAGGGGTACACTGAAGCTTTCTTT. Protein product: CASSQQGYTEAFF.

This clone has just one count. The chain combines TRBV28 with TRBJ2-7; possible D gene TRBD2, 5 bases. V was clipped by 3 bases and J by 0 bases, with 15 bases between them. The germline gives CDR1 MDHEN, CDR2 SYDVKM. The length of the CDR3 is 16 residues. The CDR3 here is CASSLIPAVSSYEQYF. In DNA form, the CDR3 reads TGTGCCAGCAGTTTGATTCCAGCGGTGAGCTCCTACGAGCAGTACTTC.

The rearrangement links TRBV9 to TRBJ2-2; TRBD2 agrees at 7 bases. V shed 4 bases, J shed 7 bases, and the junction held 13 bases outside the gene matches. The CDR3 spans 16 residues. CDR1 and CDR2 (germline): SGDLS, YYNGEE. The CDR3 spells CASSPVLGGRGGELFF. CDR3 nucleotides: TGTGCCAGCAGCCCAGTCCTCGGCGGGAGAGGCGGGGAGCTGTTTTTT.

The chain uses TRBV19 and TRBJ2-5, with D maybe TRBD1 (7 bases). The V end was cut by 1 base, the J end by 2 bases, with 14 bases between. Looked up from germline, CDR1 is LNHDA and CDR2 is SQIVND (reference sequence). This CDR3 is 16 amino acids long. CDR3 DNA: TGTGCCAGTAGTATAGGAGGGGGCGGAGGGCAAGAGACCCAGTACTTC. Translation: CASSIGGGGGQETQYF.

This sequence joins TRBV29-1 and TRBJ2-3; D not certain. V was clipped by 3 bases and J by 2 bases, with 12 bases between them. This CDR3 is built from 14 residues. Germline V gene sequence: CDR1 SQVTM, CDR2 ANQGSEA. CDR3 sequence (DNA): TGCAGCGTTGATCGCAGAGCTAACACAGATACGCAGTATTTT. Its translation is CSVDRRANTDTQYF.